This record covers a single TCR beta chain. Its antigen remains unidentified. This entry comes from a study of cytomegalovirus exposure and HLA in healthy donors. About the study: Of around 400 genotyped donors, about 80% grouped in the Caucasian-associated ancestry cluster. Findings and limits, study-wide: Association of a missense DCLRE1C variant with TCR beta V- and J-gene trimming was reported in a later analysis. Accurate prediction of most subjects' HLA-A and HLA-B alleles from TCR beta sequences was reported. Rarity marked most TCR sequences, yet some public TCRs occurred in many donors.

Primers: 60 Vbeta forward and 13 Jbeta reverse. Measured with immunoSEQ multiplex PCR; TCRdb has only the in-frame clones, and not every one. Among around 130,000 clones listed, approximately 85% were seen once. The clonotype comes from a boy aged 10-17 years in good health and CMV-seronegative. Sequences were obtained from PBMCs.

CDR3 protein: CASSEGGTVNEKLFF. CDR3 nucleotides: TGTGCCAGCAGTGAAGGAGGGACAGTTAATGAAAAACTGTTTTTT. The rearrangement joins TRBV6-1 to TRBJ1-4, with 7 nucleotides matching TRBD1. This CDR3 contains 15 residues. V lost 1 base, J lost 4 bases, and 3 bases stayed unmatched. Germline CDR1 reads MNHNS; CDR2 reads SASEGT.